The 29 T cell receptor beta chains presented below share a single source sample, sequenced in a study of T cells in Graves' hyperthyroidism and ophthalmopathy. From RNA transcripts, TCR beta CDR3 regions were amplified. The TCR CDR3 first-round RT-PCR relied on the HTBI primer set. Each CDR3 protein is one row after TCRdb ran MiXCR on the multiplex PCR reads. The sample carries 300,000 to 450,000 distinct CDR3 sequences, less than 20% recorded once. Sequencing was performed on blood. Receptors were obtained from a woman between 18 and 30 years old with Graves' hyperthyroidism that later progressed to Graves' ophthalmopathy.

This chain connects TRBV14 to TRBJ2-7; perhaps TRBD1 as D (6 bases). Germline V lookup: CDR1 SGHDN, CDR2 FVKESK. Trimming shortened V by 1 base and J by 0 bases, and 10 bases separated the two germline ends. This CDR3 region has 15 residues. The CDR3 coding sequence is TGTGCCAGCAGCCAAGGGGGGCAGCCCTCCTACGAGCAGTACTTC. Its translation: CASSQGGQPSYEQYF.

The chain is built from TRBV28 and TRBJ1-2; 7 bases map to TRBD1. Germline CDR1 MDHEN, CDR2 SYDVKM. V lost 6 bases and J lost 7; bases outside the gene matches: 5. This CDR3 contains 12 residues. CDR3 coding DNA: TGTGCCAGCAGCCTGACAGGGACTGGCTACACCTTC. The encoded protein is CASSLTGTGYTF.

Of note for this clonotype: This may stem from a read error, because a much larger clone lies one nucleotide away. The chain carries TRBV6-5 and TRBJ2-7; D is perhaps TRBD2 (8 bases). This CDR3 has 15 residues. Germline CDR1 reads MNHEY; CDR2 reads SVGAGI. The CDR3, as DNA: TGTGCCACCAGTTACTCGCGGGGGGACAGCTACGAGCAGTACTTC. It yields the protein CATSYSRGDSYEQYF.

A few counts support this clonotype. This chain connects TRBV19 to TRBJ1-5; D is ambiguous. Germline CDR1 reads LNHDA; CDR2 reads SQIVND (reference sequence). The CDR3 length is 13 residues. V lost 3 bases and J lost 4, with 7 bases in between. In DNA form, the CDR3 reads TGTGCCAGTAGTATTTACCCAAATCAGCCCCAGCATTTT. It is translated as CASSIYPNQPQHF. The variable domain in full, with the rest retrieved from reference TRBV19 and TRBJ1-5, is DGGITQSPKYLFRKEGQNVTLSCEQNLNHDAMYWYRQDPGQGLRLIYYSQIVNDFQKGDIAEGYSVSREKKESFPLTVTSAQKNPTAFYLCASSIYPNQPQHFGDGTRLSIL.

The CDR3 sequence: CSVGGGEGGYTF. The CDR3 bases are TGCAGCGTTGGAGGAGGGGAGGGCGGCTACACCTTC. The chain recombines TRBV29-1 with TRBJ1-2; the D gene is possibly TRBD1 (5 bases). The germline V gene has CDR1 SQVTM and CDR2 ANQGSEA. Deletions cut 4 bases from V and 8 bases from J, with 14 bases between. This CDR3 region has 12 residues. The full variable domain, completed using reference TRBV29-1 and TRBJ1-2, is SAVISQKPSRDICQRGTSLTIQCQVDSQVTMMFWYRQQPGQSLTLIATANQGSEATYESGFVIDKFPISRPNLTFSTLTVSNMSPEDSSIYLCSVGGGEGGYTFGSGTRLTVV.

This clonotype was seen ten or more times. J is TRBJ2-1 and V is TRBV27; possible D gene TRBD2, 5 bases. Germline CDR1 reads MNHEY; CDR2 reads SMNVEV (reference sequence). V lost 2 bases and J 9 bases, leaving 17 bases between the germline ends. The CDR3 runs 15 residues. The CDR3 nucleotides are TGTGCCAGCAGTTTAAGTGGCGGGCTGTCCGGTGAGCAGTTCTTC. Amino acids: CASSLSGGLSGEQFF.

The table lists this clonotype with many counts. The CDR3 here is CASSQGTGYTEAFF. In DNA form, the CDR3 reads TGTGCCAGCAGCCAAGGGACAGGGTACACTGAAGCTTTCTTT. The chain links TRBV3-1 to TRBJ1-1; 8 bases are a match to TRBD1. Germline CDR1 LGHDT, CDR2 YNNKEL (reference sequence). CDR3 length equals 14 residues. Losses at the gene ends were 1 base for V and 3 bases for J; bases not matched to a gene: 1.

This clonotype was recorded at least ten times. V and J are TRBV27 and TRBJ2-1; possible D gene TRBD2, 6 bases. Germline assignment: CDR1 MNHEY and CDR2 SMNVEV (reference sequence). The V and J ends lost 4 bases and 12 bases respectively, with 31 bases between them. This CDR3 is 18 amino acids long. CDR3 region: CASSSRLEANPPTMTQFF. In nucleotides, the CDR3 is TGTGCCAGCAGTTCTCGACTAGAAGCGAATCCTCCTACAATGACGCAGTTCTTC.

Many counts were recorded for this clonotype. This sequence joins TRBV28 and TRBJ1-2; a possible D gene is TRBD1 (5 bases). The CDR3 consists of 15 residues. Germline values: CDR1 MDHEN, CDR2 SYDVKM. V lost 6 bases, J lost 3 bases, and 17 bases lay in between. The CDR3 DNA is TGTGCCAGCAGCTCCCGACGGGGGTCGGACTATGGCTACACCTTC. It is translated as CASSSRRGSDYGYTF.

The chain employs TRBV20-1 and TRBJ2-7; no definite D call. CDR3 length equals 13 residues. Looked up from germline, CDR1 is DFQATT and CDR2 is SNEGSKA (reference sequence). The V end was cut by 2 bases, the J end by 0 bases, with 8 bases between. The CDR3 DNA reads TGCAGTGCTAGACGGCGGAGCTCCTACGAGCAGTACTTC. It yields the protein CSARRRSSYEQYF.

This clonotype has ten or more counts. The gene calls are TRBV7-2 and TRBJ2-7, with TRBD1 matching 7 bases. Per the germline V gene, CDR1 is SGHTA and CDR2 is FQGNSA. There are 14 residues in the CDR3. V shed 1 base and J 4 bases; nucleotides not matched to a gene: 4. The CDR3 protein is CASSLVDREYEQYF. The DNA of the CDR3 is TGTGCCAGCAGCTTAGTAGACAGGGAATACGAGCAGTACTTC.

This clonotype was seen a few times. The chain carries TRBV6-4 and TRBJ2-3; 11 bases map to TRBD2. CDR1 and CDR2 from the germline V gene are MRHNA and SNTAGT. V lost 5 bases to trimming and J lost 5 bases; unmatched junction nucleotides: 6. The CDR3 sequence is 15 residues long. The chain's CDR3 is CASSKLAGERDTQYF. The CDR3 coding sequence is TGTGCCAGCAGTAAACTAGCGGGGGAGAGAGATACGCAGTATTTT.

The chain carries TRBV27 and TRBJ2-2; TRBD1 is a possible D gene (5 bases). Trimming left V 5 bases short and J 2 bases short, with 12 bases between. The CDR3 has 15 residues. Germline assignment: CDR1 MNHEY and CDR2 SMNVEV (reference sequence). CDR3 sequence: CASSRPGQNTGELFF. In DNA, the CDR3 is TGTGCCAGCAGTCGCCCCGGACAAAACACCGGGGAGCTGTTTTTT.

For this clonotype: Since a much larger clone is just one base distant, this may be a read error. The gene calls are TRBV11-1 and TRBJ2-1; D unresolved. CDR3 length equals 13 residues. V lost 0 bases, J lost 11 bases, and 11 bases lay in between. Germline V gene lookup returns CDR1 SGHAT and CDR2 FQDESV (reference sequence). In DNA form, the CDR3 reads TGTGCCAGCAGCTTAGCGGGCCCTTCCAAGCAGTTCTTC. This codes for CASSLAGPSKQFF.

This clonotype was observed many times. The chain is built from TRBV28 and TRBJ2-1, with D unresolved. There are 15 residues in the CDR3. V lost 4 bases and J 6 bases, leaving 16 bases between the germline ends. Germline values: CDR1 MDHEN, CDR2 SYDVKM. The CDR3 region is CASSSAARARNEQFF. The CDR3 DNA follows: TGTGCCAGCAGTTCCGCTGCACGGGCTCGCAATGAGCAGTTCTTC.

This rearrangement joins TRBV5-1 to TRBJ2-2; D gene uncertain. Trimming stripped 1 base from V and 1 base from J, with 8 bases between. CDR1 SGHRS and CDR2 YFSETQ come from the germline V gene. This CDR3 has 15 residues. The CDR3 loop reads CASSLLAQNTGELFF. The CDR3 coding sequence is TGCGCCAGCAGCTTGTTGGCACAGAACACCGGGGAGCTGTTTTTT.

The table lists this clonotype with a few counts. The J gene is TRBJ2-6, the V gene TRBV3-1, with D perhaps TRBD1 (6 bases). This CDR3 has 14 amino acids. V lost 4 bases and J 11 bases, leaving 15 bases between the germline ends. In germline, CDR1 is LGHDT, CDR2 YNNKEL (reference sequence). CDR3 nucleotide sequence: TGTGCCAGCAGCCCGATGGACAGTTCCGACGTCCTGACTTTC. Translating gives CASSPMDSSDVLTF.

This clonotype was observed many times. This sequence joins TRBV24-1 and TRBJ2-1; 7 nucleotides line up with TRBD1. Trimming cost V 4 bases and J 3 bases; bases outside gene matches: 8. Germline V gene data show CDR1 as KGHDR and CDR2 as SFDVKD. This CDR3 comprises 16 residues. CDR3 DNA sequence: TGTGCCACCAGTGACCCAGGGACAGAACGCTACAATGAGCAGTTCTTC. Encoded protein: CATSDPGTERYNEQFF.

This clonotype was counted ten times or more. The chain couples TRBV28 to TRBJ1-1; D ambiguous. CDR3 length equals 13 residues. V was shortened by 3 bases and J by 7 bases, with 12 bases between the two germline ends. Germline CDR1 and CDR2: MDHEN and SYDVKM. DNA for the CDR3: TGTGCCAGCAGTTTTTCAGGTTTGGGTGAAGCTTTCTTT. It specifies CASSFSGLGEAFF.

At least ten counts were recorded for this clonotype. For the CDR3, the DNA is TGTGCCAGCAGTTTCGGACTGAGCTCCTACAATGAGCAGTTCTTC. Its translation is CASSFGLSSYNEQFF. V gene TRBV12-3 or TRBV12-4 combines with J gene TRBJ2-1; possibly TRBD2 for D (5 bases). The CDR3 is made up of 15 amino acids. The V gene lost 3 bases and the J gene lost 0 bases, with 9 bases spanning the gap.

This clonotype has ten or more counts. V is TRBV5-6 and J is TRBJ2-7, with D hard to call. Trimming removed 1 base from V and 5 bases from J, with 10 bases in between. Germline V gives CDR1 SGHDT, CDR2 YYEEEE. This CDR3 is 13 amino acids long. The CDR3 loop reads CASSLSAPNEQYF. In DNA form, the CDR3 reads TGTGCCAGCAGCTTGTCAGCACCTAACGAGCAGTACTTC.

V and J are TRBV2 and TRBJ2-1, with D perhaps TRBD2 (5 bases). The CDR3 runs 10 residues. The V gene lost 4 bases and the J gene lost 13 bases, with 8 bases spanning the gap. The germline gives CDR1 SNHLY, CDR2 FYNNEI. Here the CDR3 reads CASSGLLQFF. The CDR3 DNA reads TGTGCCAGCAGTGGACTACTACAGTTCTTC.

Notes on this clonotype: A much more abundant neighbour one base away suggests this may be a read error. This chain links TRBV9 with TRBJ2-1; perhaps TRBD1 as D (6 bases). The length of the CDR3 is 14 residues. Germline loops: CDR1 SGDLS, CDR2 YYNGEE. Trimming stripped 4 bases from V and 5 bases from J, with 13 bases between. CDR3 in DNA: TGTGCCAGCAGCAATCGGACAGAAAACAATGAGCAGTTCTTC. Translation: CASSNRTENNEQFF. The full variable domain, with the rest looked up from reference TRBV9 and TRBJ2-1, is DSGVTQTPKHLITATGQRVTLRCSPRSGDLSVYWYQQSLDQGLQFLIQYYNGEERAKGNILERFSAQQFPDLHSELNLSSLELGDSALYFCASSNRTENNEQFFGPGTRLTVL.

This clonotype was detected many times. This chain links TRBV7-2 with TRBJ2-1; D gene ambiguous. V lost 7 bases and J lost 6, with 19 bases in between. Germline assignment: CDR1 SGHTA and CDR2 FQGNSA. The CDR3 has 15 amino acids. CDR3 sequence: CASTPVPLSSNEQFF. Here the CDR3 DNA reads TGTGCCAGCACCCCCGTCCCGCTGAGTAGCAATGAGCAGTTCTTC.

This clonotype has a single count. CDR3 in amino acids: CASRLEGETQYF. As DNA, the CDR3 is TGCGCCAGCAGACTAGAGGGGGAGACCCAGTACTTC. The rearrangement joins TRBV5-1 to TRBJ2-5; D possibly matches TRBD1 or TRBD2 (5 bases each). Germline CDR1 is SGHRS and CDR2 is YFSETQ. The CDR3 runs to 12 residues. V was cut by 5 bases and J by 5 bases, with 10 bases left in between.

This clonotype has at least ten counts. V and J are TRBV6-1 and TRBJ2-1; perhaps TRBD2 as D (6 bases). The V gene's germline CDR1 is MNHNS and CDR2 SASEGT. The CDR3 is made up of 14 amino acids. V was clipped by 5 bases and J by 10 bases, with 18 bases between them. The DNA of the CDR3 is TGTGCCAGCAGTTCCCGGTATTCGGGGGACGAGCAGTTCTTC. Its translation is CASSSRYSGDEQFF.

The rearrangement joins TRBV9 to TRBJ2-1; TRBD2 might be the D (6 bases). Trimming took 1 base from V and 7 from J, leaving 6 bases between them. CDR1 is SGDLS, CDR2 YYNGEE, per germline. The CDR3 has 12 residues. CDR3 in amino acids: CASSVSGNEQFF. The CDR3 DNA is TGTGCCAGCAGCGTAAGCGGGAATGAGCAGTTCTTC.

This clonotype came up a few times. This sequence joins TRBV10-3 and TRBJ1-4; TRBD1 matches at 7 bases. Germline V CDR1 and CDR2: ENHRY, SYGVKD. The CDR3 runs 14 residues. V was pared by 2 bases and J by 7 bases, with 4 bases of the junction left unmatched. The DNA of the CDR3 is TGTGCCATCAGTGAGCCAGGGGGTAGTGAAAAACTGTTTTTT. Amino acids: CAISEPGGSEKLFF.

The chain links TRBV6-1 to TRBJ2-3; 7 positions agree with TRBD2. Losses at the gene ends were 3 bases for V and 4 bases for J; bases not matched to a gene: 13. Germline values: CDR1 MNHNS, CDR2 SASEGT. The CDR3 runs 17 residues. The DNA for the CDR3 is TGTGCCAGCAGTGAGGGGCGGGAGAAAGCCTGGCCAGATACGCAGTATTTT. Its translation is CASSEGREKAWPDTQYF.